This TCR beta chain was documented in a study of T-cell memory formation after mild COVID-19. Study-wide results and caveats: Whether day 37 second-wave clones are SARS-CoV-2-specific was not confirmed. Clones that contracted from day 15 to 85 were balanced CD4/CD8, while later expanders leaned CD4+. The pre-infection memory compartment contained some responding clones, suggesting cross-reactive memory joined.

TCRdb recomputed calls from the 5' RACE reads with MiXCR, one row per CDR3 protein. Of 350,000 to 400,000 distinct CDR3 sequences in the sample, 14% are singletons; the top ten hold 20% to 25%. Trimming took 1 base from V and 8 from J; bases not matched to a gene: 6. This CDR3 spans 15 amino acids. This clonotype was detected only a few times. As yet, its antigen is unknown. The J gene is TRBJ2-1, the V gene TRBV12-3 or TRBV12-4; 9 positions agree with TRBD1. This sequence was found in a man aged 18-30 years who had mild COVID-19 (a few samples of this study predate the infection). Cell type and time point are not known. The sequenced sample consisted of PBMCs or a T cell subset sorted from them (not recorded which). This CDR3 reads CASSLGDREYDEQFF. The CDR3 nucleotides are TGTGCCAGCAGTTTAGGGGACAGGGAGTATGATGAGCAGTTCTTC.